This T cell receptor beta chain stems from a study of T cell responses to AZD1222 COVID-19 vaccine. In the study overall: The analysis combined second doses at about 4 or about 12 weeks.

The table came from immunoSEQ multiplex PCR; TCRdb's copy has only in-frame clones and leaves some out. Among about 68,000 clones, roughly 88% were seen once, and the ten largest hold under 3%. The V end was cut by 3 bases, the J end by 1 base, with 7 bases between. This CDR3 has 15 residues. Germline assignment: CDR1 MNHNS and CDR2 SASEGT. The clonotype was recovered from an adult in good health. This material consisted of peripheral blood, taken on day 0 of AZD1222 vaccination. V usage is TRBV6-1 and J usage is TRBJ1-6; D may be TRBD1 (5 bases). CDR3 residues: CASSEGVSYNSPLHF. CDR3 nucleotide sequence: TGTGCCAGCAGTGAGGGGGTATCCTATAATTCACCCCTCCACTTT.